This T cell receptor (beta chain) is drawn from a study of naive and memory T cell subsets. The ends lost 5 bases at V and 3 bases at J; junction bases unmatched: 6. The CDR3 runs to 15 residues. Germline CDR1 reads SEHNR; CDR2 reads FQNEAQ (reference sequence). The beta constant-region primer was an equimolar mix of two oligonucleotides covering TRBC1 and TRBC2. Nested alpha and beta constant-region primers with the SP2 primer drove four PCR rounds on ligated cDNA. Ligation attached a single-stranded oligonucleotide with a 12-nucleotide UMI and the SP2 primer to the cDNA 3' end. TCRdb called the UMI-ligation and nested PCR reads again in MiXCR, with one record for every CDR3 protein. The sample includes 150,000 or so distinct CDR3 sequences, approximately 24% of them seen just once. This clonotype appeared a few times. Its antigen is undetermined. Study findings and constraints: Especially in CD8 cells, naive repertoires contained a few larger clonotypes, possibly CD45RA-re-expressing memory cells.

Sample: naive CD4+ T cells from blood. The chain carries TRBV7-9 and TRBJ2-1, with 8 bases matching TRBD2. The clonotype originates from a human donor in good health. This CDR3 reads CASSESGRSYNEQFF. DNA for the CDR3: TGTGCCAGCAGCGAGAGCGGGAGAAGCTACAATGAGCAGTTCTTC. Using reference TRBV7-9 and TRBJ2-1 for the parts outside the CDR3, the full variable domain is DTGVSQNPRHKITKRGQNVTFRCDPISEHNRLYWYRQTLGQGPEFLTYFQNEAQLEKSRLLSDRFSAERPKGSFSTLEIQRTEQGDSAMYLCASSESGRSYNEQFFGPGTRLTVL.